These 12 T cell receptor beta chains were all obtained from the same sample, sequenced in a study of cytomegalovirus exposure and HLA in healthy donors. PCR amplification relied on 60 Vbeta primers (plus 13 Jbeta primers). Assay used: immunoSEQ multiplex PCR; TCRdb lists only in-frame clones, some missing. The sample totals 75,000 to 85,000 clones; its top ten clones hold about 0.61%. Sequencing was carried out using PBMCs. All receptors come from a middle-aged man in good health and CMV-seronegative.

This chain links TRBV7-8 with TRBJ1-2; the match to TRBD1 covers 7 bases. CDR1 and CDR2 (germline): SGHVS, FQNEAQ. The CDR3 spans 15 residues. The V gene end was trimmed by 5 bases and the J gene end by 2 bases; junction bases not matched to a gene: 8. CDR3 amino acids: CASSILPGQNYGYTF. DNA of the CDR3: TGTGCCAGCAGCATCCTACCGGGACAGAACTATGGCTACACCTTC.

This rearrangement joins TRBV6-1 to TRBJ2-7; TRBD1 matches 8 bases. The CDR3 is 14 amino acids. The V gene's germline CDR1 is MNHNS and CDR2 SASEGT. Trimming took 6 bases from V and 4 from J; bases not matched to a gene: 8. DNA for the CDR3: TGTGCCAGCAGATCCTCCAGGGGGCATTACGAGCAGTACTTC. It codes for CASRSSRGHYEQYF.

In DNA form, the CDR3 reads TGTGCCAGCGCTACGCTCAATCAGCCCCAGCATTTT. Protein sequence: CASATLNQPQHF. The chain employs TRBV28 and TRBJ1-5, with D unresolved. V was cut by 8 bases and J by 3 bases, with 8 bases left in between. Germline V gene sequence: CDR1 MDHEN, CDR2 SYDVKM. This CDR3 has 12 residues.

This chain uses TRBV9 with TRBJ2-2; maybe TRBD1 (6 bases). Deletions cut 3 bases from V and 0 bases from J, with 21 bases between. This CDR3 has 19 residues. CDR1 is SGDLS, CDR2 YYNGEE, per germline. This CDR3 reads CASSAPFGTSYTNTGELFF. In nucleotides, the CDR3 is TGTGCCAGCAGCGCCCCGTTTGGGACATCTTATACGAACACCGGGGAGCTGTTTTTT.

The chain combines TRBV2 with TRBJ1-2; TRBD1 aligns across 7 bases. The germline V gene has CDR1 SNHLY and CDR2 FYNNEI. The junction had 7 bases not matched to a gene; V was cut back by 5 bases and J by 7 bases. This CDR3 spans 13 amino acids. The CDR3 bases are TGTGCCAGCAGTTACACAGGGGCCACTGGCTACACCTTC. This codes for CASSYTGATGYTF.

This chain connects TRBV7-2 to TRBJ1-2; D not resolved. V gave up 4 bases and J gave up 0 bases, with 6 bases separating them. The CDR3 has 13 amino acids. Germline CDR1 is SGHTA and CDR2 is FQGNSA. CDR3 region: CASSSTANYGYTF. Here the CDR3 DNA reads TGTGCCAGCAGCTCTACAGCTAACTATGGCTACACCTTC.

The CDR3 spells CASSPNRGGTGGTPLHF. In DNA form, the CDR3 reads TGTGCCAGTAGTCCCAACCGGGGCGGGACAGGGGGCACACCCCTCCACTTT. J is TRBJ1-6 and V is TRBV19; 12 bases align to TRBD1. CDR3 length: 17 amino acids. The germline V gene encodes CDR1 LNHDA and CDR2 SQIVND (reference sequence). V lost 5 bases to trimming and J lost 11 bases; unmatched junction nucleotides: 13.

The CDR3 sequence: CASSSTGVIQPQHF. CDR3 DNA sequence: TGTGCCAGCAGCTCCACAGGGGTAATTCAGCCCCAGCATTTT. The chain recombines TRBV5-8 with TRBJ1-5, with TRBD1 matching over 7 bases. Trimming at V came to 3 bases and at J to 6 bases, leaving 6 bases not matched to a gene. This CDR3 comprises 14 residues. CDR1 is SGHTS and CDR2 is YDEGEE in the germline V gene.

The gene calls are TRBV25-1 and TRBJ1-6; D call uncertain. CDR3 length equals 14 residues. With 2 bases removed from V and 2 bases from J, the gap between germline ends came to 4 bases. CDR1 and CDR2 (germline): MGHDK, SYGVNS. CDR3 sequence: CASSESTYNSPLHF. The DNA of the CDR3 is TGTGCCAGCAGTGAAAGCACCTATAATTCACCCCTCCACTTT.

The chain uses TRBV29-1 and TRBJ1-1; D possibly corresponds to TRBD1 (5 bases). The ends were cut back, 7 bases at V and 2 bases at J, with 17 bases in the middle. Germline V lookup: CDR1 SQVTM, CDR2 ANQGSEA. The CDR3 sequence is 14 residues long. The CDR3, as DNA: TGCAGCGGCGAGAGAAGGACACCCAACACTGAAGCTTTCTTT. Translating gives CSGERRTPNTEAFF.

The chain combines TRBV28 with TRBJ1-3; 7 bases are shared with TRBD1. V was clipped by 2 bases and J by 0 bases; unmatched bases: 4. The CDR3 is 16 amino acids. Germline CDR1 is MDHEN and CDR2 is SYDVKM. This chain's CDR3 is CASSLTGQASGNTIYF. As DNA, the CDR3 is TGTGCCAGCAGTTTAACAGGACAGGCCTCTGGAAACACCATATATTTT.

This chain uses TRBV18 with TRBJ1-1, with TRBD1 matching over 8 bases. The V gene's germline CDR1 is KGHSH and CDR2 LQKENI. After removal of 3 bases from V and 6 bases from J, the junction contained 9 bases not matched to a gene. The CDR3 spans 15 residues. The CDR3 DNA reads TGTGCCAGCTCACCCTCGTACAGGGGGGCAGCTGAAGCTTTCTTT. Translation: CASSPSYRGAAEAFF.